A selection of T cell receptor beta chains follows, all from one sample in a study of spatial heterogeneity in lung cancer. TCRdb re-called the 5' RACE reads with MiXCR, one entry per CDR3 protein. Of thousands of distinct CDR3 sequences in the sample, roughly 7% are singletons; the top ten hold less than 10%. Sequenced material: lung tumor tissue, taken at surgery. All receptors come from a male donor with early-stage non-small cell lung cancer. CDR3s include the opening cysteine and the closing phenylalanine or tryptophan. D genes are given only for firm matches. Each size is once, few, many or a size class.

J gene: TRBJ2-7; V gene: TRBV6-5; D gene: NA; clone size: medium-sized; CDR3 length: 14; CDR3 DNA: TGTGCCAGCAGCCCCCGACAGAGCTCCTACGAGCAGTACTTC; CDR3 protein: CASSPRQSSYEQYF
J gene: TRBJ1-5; V gene: TRBV5-1; D gene: NA; clone size: few; CDR3 length: 15; CDR3 DNA: TGCGCCAGCAGCTTGGATGGGACCTTCAATCAGCCCCAGCATTTT; CDR3 protein: CASSLDGTFNQPQHF
J gene: TRBJ1-2; V gene: TRBV6-5; D gene: NA; clone size: medium-sized; CDR3 length: 13; CDR3 DNA: TGTGCCAGCTGGGGGAATAGTGTATATGGCTACACCTTC; CDR3 protein: CASWGNSVYGYTF
J gene: TRBJ1-4; V gene: TRBV9; D gene: TRBD1; clone size: few; CDR3 length: 15; CDR3 DNA: TGTGCCAGCAGCGTCGACAGGGGCGCTAATGAAAAACTGTTTTTT; CDR3 protein: CASSVDRGANEKLFF
J gene: TRBJ1-1; V gene: TRBV6-5; D gene: TRBD1; clone size: medium-sized; CDR3 length: 13; CDR3 DNA: TGTGCCAGCAGTTTTGAGGGGGCGTATGAAGCTTTCTTT; CDR3 protein: CASSFEGAYEAFF
J gene: TRBJ2-5; V gene: TRBV19; D gene: TRBD2; clone size: many; CDR3 length: 15; CDR3 DNA: TGTGCCAGTAGTATTGGGCTAGCGGCCCGAAAGACCCAGTACTTC; CDR3 protein: CASSIGLAARKTQYF
J gene: TRBJ1-2; V gene: TRBV6-5; D gene: TRBD1; clone size: medium-sized; CDR3 length: 13; CDR3 DNA: TGTGCCACCAAGGGACAGGGGGCCTTTGGCTACACCTTC; CDR3 protein: CATKGQGAFGYTF
J gene: TRBJ2-7; V gene: TRBV5-1; D gene: NA; clone size: medium-sized; CDR3 length: 14; CDR3 DNA: TGCGCCAGCAGCTTCAGTGTAGGCCCCTACGAGCAGTACTTC; CDR3 protein: CASSFSVGPYEQYF
J gene: TRBJ2-7; V gene: TRBV12-3/TRBV12-4; D gene: TRBD1; clone size: medium-sized; CDR3 length: 14; CDR3 DNA: TGTGCCAGCAGTTTGGTCCAGGGGGCGATTGAGCAGTACTTC; CDR3 protein: CASSLVQGAIEQYF
J gene: TRBJ2-5; V gene: TRBV7-2; D gene: NA; clone size: medium-sized; CDR3 length: 14; CDR3 DNA: TGTGCCAGCAGCCCGGGACCATCCGCAAGGGCCCAGTACTTC; CDR3 protein: CASSPGPSARAQYF
J gene: TRBJ2-1; V gene: TRBV12-3/TRBV12-4; D gene: NA; clone size: many; CDR3 length: 11; CDR3 DNA: TGTGCCAGCAGTTTGGGTAGCATCCAGTTCTTC; CDR3 protein: CASSLGSIQFF
J gene: TRBJ1-2; V gene: TRBV12-3/TRBV12-4; D gene: TRBD1; clone size: many; CDR3 length: 13; CDR3 DNA: TGTGCCAGCAGCATCGACAGGGGCAATGGCTACACCTTC; CDR3 protein: CASSIDRGNGYTF
J gene: TRBJ2-6; V gene: TRBV2; D gene: NA; clone size: medium-sized; CDR3 length: 15; CDR3 DNA: TGTGCCAGCAGTGCTGAATCATCTGGGGCCAACGTCCTGACTTTC; CDR3 protein: CASSAESSGANVLTF
J gene: TRBJ2-7; V gene: TRBV28; D gene: TRBD1; clone size: few; CDR3 length: 15; CDR3 DNA: TGTGCCAGCAGTTTATTAGGGGGCCGAACCTACGAGCAGTACTTC; CDR3 protein: CASSLLGGRTYEQYF
J gene: TRBJ1-5; V gene: TRBV28; D gene: NA; clone size: many; CDR3 length: 14; CDR3 DNA: TGTGCCAGCAGTTTGTTTCACGGAAATCAGCCCCAGCATTTT; CDR3 protein: CASSLFHGNQPQHF
J gene: TRBJ2-4; V gene: TRBV18; D gene: NA; clone size: few; CDR3 length: 16; CDR3 DNA: TGTGCCAGCTCCCGTGGAGGTGAGGAAAACAAAAACATTCAGTACTTC; CDR3 protein: CASSRGGEENKNIQYF
J gene: TRBJ2-7; V gene: TRBV11-2; D gene: NA; clone size: many; CDR3 length: 14; CDR3 DNA: TGTGCCAGCAGCTTACAACAGGACTCCTACGAGCAGTACTTC; CDR3 protein: CASSLQQDSYEQYF
J gene: TRBJ2-7; V gene: TRBV5-5; D gene: NA; clone size: medium-sized; CDR3 length: 14; CDR3 DNA: TGTGCCAGCAGCCAAACAGGGCGAAATAACGAGCAGTACTTC; CDR3 protein: CASSQTGRNNEQYF
J gene: TRBJ2-6; V gene: TRBV18; D gene: NA; clone size: many; CDR3 length: 14; CDR3 DNA: TGTGCCAGCTCACAGGGTTCCGGGGCCAACGTCCTGACTTTC; CDR3 protein: CASSQGSGANVLTF
J gene: TRBJ2-3; V gene: TRBV7-9; D gene: TRBD1; clone size: medium-sized; CDR3 length: 18; CDR3 DNA: TGTGCCAGCAGCTACCGGGACAGGGGGAATACACACACAGATACGCAGTATTTT; CDR3 protein: CASSYRDRGNTHTDTQYF